The clone carrying this TCR beta chain was observed at least ten times. TCRdb reprocessed the RT-PCR reads via MiXCR and lists one record per CDR3 protein. Of about 530,000 distinct CDR3 sequences in the sample, 10% to 15% were seen once. This record comes from a study of response to subunit inactivated influenza vaccine. Germline trimming cut 3 bases from V and 7 bases from J; bases unmatched to any gene: 4. The germline V gene encodes CDR1 SQVTM and CDR2 ANQGSEA. This CDR3 has 12 residues. The source material was PBMCs from blood, sampled roughly 46 days after vaccination. The receptor was derived from a man aged 45-65 years who received an inactivated influenza vaccine. The chain is built from TRBV29-1 and TRBJ1-2; 8 bases agree with TRBD1. In DNA, the CDR3 is TGCAGCGTTGATGTGGACAGGGCTGGCTACACCTTC. It encodes CSVDVDRAGYTF. Full variable domain (missing parts from reference TRBV29-1 and TRBJ1-2): SAVISQKPSRDICQRGTSLTIQCQVDSQVTMMFWYRQQPGQSLTLIATANQGSEATYESGFVIDKFPISRPNLTFSTLTVSNMSPEDSSIYLCSVDVDRAGYTFGSGTRLTVV.